The 25 T cell receptor beta chains below all came from one sample that was sequenced in a study of T cell repertoires in cytomegalovirus infection. Each CDR3 protein gets one entry after TCRdb re-called the reads with MiXCR. The sample has roughly 630,000 distinct CDR3 sequences, roughly a quarter seen once. Sequenced: CD8+ T cells from PBMCs. Source of these receptors: a human donor in good health (CMV status not recorded). Some clones in this sample may be carry-over from other donors' samples.

This clonotype was found a few times. The chain uses TRBV5-1 and TRBJ1-1; 9 positions agree with TRBD1. The germline CDR1 and CDR2 sequences are SGHRS and YFSETQ. This CDR3 comprises 17 residues. With V trimmed by 4 bases and J by 1 base, 11 bases remained unmatched. The CDR3 reads CASSPGTGQGPNTEAFF. CDR3 sequence (DNA): TGCGCCAGCAGCCCCGGGACAGGACAGGGGCCGAACACTGAAGCTTTCTTT.

The rearrangement joins TRBV28 to TRBJ2-1, with 9 bases that match TRBD1. Germline assignment: CDR1 MDHEN and CDR2 SYDVKM. This CDR3 region has 18 residues. The junction had 19 bases not matched to a gene; V was cut back by 6 bases and J by 7 bases. CDR3 region: CASSLSRVGTGNFNEQFF. In DNA, the CDR3 is TGTGCCAGCAGCCTTTCGAGGGTCGGGACAGGGAACTTTAATGAGCAGTTCTTC. The full variable domain, rest sourced from reference TRBV28 and TRBJ2-1, is DVKVTQSSRYLVKRTGEKVFLECVQDMDHENMFWYRQDPGLGLRLIYFSYDVKMKEKGDIPEGYSVSREKKERFSLILESASTNQTSMYLCASSLSRVGTGNFNEQFFGPGTRLTVL.

In regard to this clonotype: The junction and the germline gene differ at one end; a read error may be behind it. V usage is TRBV27 and J usage is TRBJ2-2; TRBD2 agrees at 7 bases. This CDR3 contains 15 residues. Per germline, CDR1 MNHEY and CDR2 SMNVEV (reference sequence). The DNA of the CDR3 is TGTGCCAGCAGTCCTGGGGGGGAGAACACCAGGGAGCTGTTTTTT. Amino acid sequence: CASSPGGENTRELFF.

Many counts were recorded for this clonotype. This chain links TRBV7-9 with TRBJ2-4; 10 nucleotides align to TRBD1. This CDR3 region has 19 residues. V gave up 1 base and J gave up 0 bases; unmatched junction bases: 9. Germline CDR1 reads SEHNR; CDR2 reads FQNEAQ (reference sequence). CDR3 protein: CASSLGWTGGLLAKNIQYF. The CDR3, as DNA: TGTGCCAGCAGCTTAGGATGGACAGGGGGACTCCTAGCCAAAAACATTCAGTACTTC. The variable domain in full, with the rest retrieved from reference TRBV7-9 and TRBJ2-4, is DTGVSQNPRHKITKRGQNVTFRCDPISEHNRLYWYRQTLGQGPEFLTYFQNEAQLEKSRLLSDRFSAERPKGSFSTLEIQRTEQGDSAMYLCASSLGWTGGLLAKNIQYFGAGTRLSVL.

The V call is TRBV10-3, the J call TRBJ1-1, with D perhaps TRBD1 (6 bases). This CDR3 region has 14 residues. V lost 0 bases, J lost 7 bases, and 12 bases lay in between. Per the germline V gene, CDR1 is ENHRY and CDR2 is SYGVKD. The CDR3 nucleotides read TGTGCCATCAGTGAGTCGATTAGGGGGGTTGAAGCTTTCTTT. This encodes CAISESIRGVEAFF.

In this sample, this clonotype turned up many times. The V and J genes are TRBV7-2 and TRBJ2-4, with D possibly matching TRBD1 (6 bases). Germline V gene lookup returns CDR1 SGHTA and CDR2 FQGNSA. There are 16 residues in the CDR3. Trimming took 2 bases from V and 0 from J, leaving 11 bases between them. The CDR3 DNA is TGTGCCAGCAGCTTAAATGGACAGCTAGCCAAAAACATTCAGTACTTC. Its translation: CASSLNGQLAKNIQYF.

The rearrangement links TRBV6-1 to TRBJ2-1, with D possibly being TRBD2 (7 bases). The CDR3 is 12 amino acids. Deletions cut 4 bases from V and 9 bases from J, with 10 bases between. Germline lookup yields CDR1 MNHNS and CDR2 SASEGT. For the CDR3, the DNA is TGTGCCAGCAGTGGGGGGGGGGCTGAGCAGTTCTTC. It yields the protein CASSGGGAEQFF.

This clonotype was seen more than once but under ten times. The chain has TRBV20-1 and TRBJ1-5; D not certain. V was pared by 0 bases and J by 4 bases, with 10 bases between. Germline V gives CDR1 DFQATT, CDR2 SNEGSKA (reference sequence). The CDR3 runs to 14 residues. CDR3 region: CSARDRAPNQPQHF. CDR3 coding DNA: TGCAGTGCTAGAGATCGGGCACCAAATCAGCCCCAGCATTTT.

This clonotype was counted many times. V usage is TRBV7-9 and J usage is TRBJ1-6; 10 bases align to TRBD1. Trimming cost V 5 bases and J 10 bases; bases outside gene matches: 11. The germline V gene encodes CDR1 SEHNR and CDR2 FQNEAQ (reference sequence). This CDR3 spans 16 amino acids. Here the CDR3 reads CASSQLTADRGSPLHF. The CDR3 DNA sequence: TGTGCCAGCAGCCAACTGACCGCGGACAGGGGGTCACCCCTCCACTTT.

In its sample, this clonotype was seen many times. This sequence joins TRBV7-9 and TRBJ2-1; D remains ambiguous. Trimming left V 0 bases short and J 10 bases short, with 10 bases between. The CDR3 sequence is 13 residues long. Germline V gene sequence: CDR1 SEHNR, CDR2 FQNEAQ (reference sequence). Here the CDR3 reads CASSLAYDTEQFF. For the CDR3, the DNA is TGTGCCAGCAGCTTAGCGTACGACACCGAGCAGTTCTTC.

The chain employs TRBV6-5 and TRBJ2-1; 7 bases map to TRBD2. J was trimmed by 0 bases and V by 4 bases; bases with no gene match: 12. The germline CDR1 and CDR2 sequences are MNHEY and SVGAGI. The CDR3 is 18 amino acids. The CDR3 sequence: CASSSTFGEGSSYNEQFF. CDR3 coding DNA: TGTGCCAGCAGTTCAACCTTTGGGGAGGGGAGCTCCTACAATGAGCAGTTCTTC.

This clonotype was picked up many times. The genes are TRBV12-3 or TRBV12-4 and TRBJ1-5, with a possible D match to TRBD1 (5 bases). The length of the CDR3 is 16 residues. The V and J ends lost 8 bases and 9 bases respectively, with 26 bases between them. CDR3 DNA sequence: TGTGCCAGCTCCTTCGGGGGGGACGTTAGGGCATGGCCCCAGCATTTT. Its protein is CASSFGGDVRAWPQHF.

The gene calls are TRBV29-1 and TRBJ1-1; D ambiguous. The V and J ends lost 7 bases and 0 bases respectively, with 6 bases between them. The germline gives CDR1 SQVTM, CDR2 ANQGSEA. The CDR3 runs 11 residues. This CDR3 is CSGLVNTEAFF. In nucleotides, the CDR3 is TGCAGCGGCCTAGTGAACACTGAAGCTTTCTTT.

The rearrangement joins TRBV20-1 to TRBJ2-5, with 10 bases aligning to TRBD2. The trim removed 3 bases at V and 4 bases at J, leaving 8 bases unmatched. Germline CDR1 and CDR2: DFQATT and SNEGSKA (reference sequence). CDR3 length equals 15 residues. CDR3: CSASILAGRLETQYF. CDR3 DNA sequence: TGCAGTGCTAGCATACTAGCGGGGAGGTTAGAGACCCAGTACTTC.

This clonotype was found a few times. The chain links TRBV6-5 to TRBJ1-6; unclear D gene. Germline V gene data show CDR1 as MNHEY and CDR2 as SVGAGI. Trimming stripped 9 bases from V and 4 bases from J, with 19 bases between. CDR3 size: 16 residues. The CDR3 coding sequence is TGTGCCAGTGCGATCCGTTCGGGCATGTATAATTCACCCCTCCACTTT. This sequence encodes CASAIRSGMYNSPLHF.

The chain carries TRBV20-1 and TRBJ1-1; D ambiguous. V lost 3 bases to trimming and J lost 1 base, with 12 bases between them. Germline lookup yields CDR1 DFQATT and CDR2 SNEGSKA (reference sequence). The CDR3 contains 14 residues. Written as DNA, the CDR3 is TGCAGTGCTAGGAGTGGACGGACGAACACTGAAGCTTTCTTT. This gives the protein CSARSGRTNTEAFF.

This clonotype was counted only a few times. The chain combines TRBV20-1 with TRBJ1-5, with 8 bases aligning to TRBD1. Germline CDR1 DFQATT, CDR2 SNEGSKA (reference sequence). The CDR3 is 17 amino acids. J gave up 5 bases and V 5 bases, and 17 bases lay outside the gene matches. CDR3: CSALPIGTGSPYQPQHF. The CDR3 DNA is TGCAGTGCTCTACCGATCGGGACAGGCTCCCCTTATCAGCCCCAGCATTTT.

Ten or more counts support this clonotype. The V and J genes are TRBV28 and TRBJ2-2; possibly TRBD2 for D (6 bases). V was shortened by 3 bases and J by 5 bases, with 25 bases between the two germline ends. Germline CDR1 is MDHEN and CDR2 is SYDVKM. The CDR3 consists of 19 residues. The CDR3 reads CASSFLPGYGDFITGELFF. The CDR3 nucleotides read TGTGCCAGCAGTTTTTTGCCTGGATATGGGGACTTTATAACCGGGGAGCTGTTTTTT.

This clonotype was picked up many times. V and J are TRBV7-2 and TRBJ2-1; D gene unclear. The CDR3 extends over 15 amino acids. Germline CDR1 is SGHTA and CDR2 is FQGNSA. The V gene lost 0 bases and the J gene lost 0 bases, with 6 bases spanning the gap. CDR3 bases: TGTGCCAGCAGCTTAGCTGTTTTCTCCTACAATGAGCAGTTCTTC. Translated: CASSLAVFSYNEQFF.

V gene TRBV6-5 combines with J gene TRBJ2-3, with 9 bases matching TRBD1. V gave up 2 bases and J gave up 2 bases; unmatched junction bases: 5. Germline loops: CDR1 MNHEY, CDR2 SVGAGI. The CDR3 consists of 16 residues. CDR3 residues: CASSYGQGIPTDTQYF. The CDR3 DNA reads TGTGCCAGCAGTTACGGACAGGGGATCCCCACAGATACGCAGTATTTT.

The chain is built from TRBV29-1 and TRBJ2-1; 12 positions match TRBD2. V was pared by 1 base and J by 9 bases, with 7 bases of the junction left unmatched. Germline V gene sequence: CDR1 SQVTM, CDR2 ANQGSEA. This CDR3 contains 15 residues. CDR3: CSVEGSSGGAVEQFF. In DNA form, the CDR3 reads TGCAGCGTTGAAGGATCTAGCGGGGGGGCAGTTGAGCAGTTCTTC.

This clonotype appeared a few times. The V and J genes are TRBV20-1 and TRBJ2-5; TRBD1 is a possible D gene (6 bases). The germline V gene has CDR1 DFQATT and CDR2 SNEGSKA (reference sequence). V lost 6 bases and J lost 4, with 24 bases in between. There are 16 residues in the CDR3. The CDR3 bases are TGCAGTGCCCCCTGGACTGGGACAACCACGGGAGAGACCCAGTACTTC. Residues: CSAPWTGTTTGETQYF.

This clonotype was counted a few times. The rearrangement joins TRBV18 to TRBJ2-1; D may be TRBD1 (5 bases). CDR1 is KGHSH, CDR2 LQKENI, per germline. The CDR3 totals 13 residues. V lost 2 bases and J lost 6, with 8 bases in between. This CDR3 reads CASSPAGSNEQFF. CDR3 nucleotide sequence: TGTGCCAGCTCACCAGCAGGGTCCAATGAGCAGTTCTTC.

This clonotype was picked up many times. DNA of the CDR3: TGTGCCAGTTCTCAGACCGGGGGCACGGGTTCACCCCTCCACTTT. It yields the protein CASSQTGGTGSPLHF. The V gene is TRBV12-3 or TRBV12-4, the J gene TRBJ1-6; perhaps TRBD1 as D (6 bases). The V and J ends lost 9 bases and 9 bases respectively, with 21 bases between them. The length of the CDR3 is 15 residues.

This sequence joins TRBV10-2 and TRBJ1-2, with 7 bases fitting TRBD1. This CDR3 contains 15 residues. J was trimmed by 4 bases and V by 5 bases; bases with no gene match: 10. CDR1 and CDR2 (germline): WSHSY, SAAADI. CDR3 bases: TGCGCCAGCAGTACCTCCGGGACAGCTCCCTATGGCTACACCTTC. Amino acids: CASSTSGTAPYGYTF.